This T cell receptor beta chain was documented in a study of beta chain features in type 1 diabetes. The study's findings and limits: Among patients with Type 1 diabetes, TCRB CDR3s were moderately but significantly shorter in every one of the four CD4+ subsets.

As concerns this clone: Its antigen is currently unknown.

Expressed TCRB transcripts were sequenced after all isolated RNA was converted to cDNA. Profiled with immunoSEQ multiplex PCR; TCRdb holds only in-frame clones, not every one. The table includes 400,000 or so clones, roughly a tenth detected once. This TCR was sampled from a man younger than 45 with type 1 diabetes. The sequencing input was central memory CD4+ T cells from blood.

CDR3 sequence (DNA): TGCGCCAGCAGCTTGGCCACTAGCGAGGCAGATACGCAGTATTTT. This encodes CASSLATSEADTQYF. The rearrangement links TRBV5-1 to TRBJ2-3, with 7 bases lining up with TRBD2. Germline loops: CDR1 SGHRS, CDR2 YFSETQ. CDR3 length: 15 amino acids. The V segment lost 0 bases and the J segment 4 bases; nucleotides outside the gene matches: 5.